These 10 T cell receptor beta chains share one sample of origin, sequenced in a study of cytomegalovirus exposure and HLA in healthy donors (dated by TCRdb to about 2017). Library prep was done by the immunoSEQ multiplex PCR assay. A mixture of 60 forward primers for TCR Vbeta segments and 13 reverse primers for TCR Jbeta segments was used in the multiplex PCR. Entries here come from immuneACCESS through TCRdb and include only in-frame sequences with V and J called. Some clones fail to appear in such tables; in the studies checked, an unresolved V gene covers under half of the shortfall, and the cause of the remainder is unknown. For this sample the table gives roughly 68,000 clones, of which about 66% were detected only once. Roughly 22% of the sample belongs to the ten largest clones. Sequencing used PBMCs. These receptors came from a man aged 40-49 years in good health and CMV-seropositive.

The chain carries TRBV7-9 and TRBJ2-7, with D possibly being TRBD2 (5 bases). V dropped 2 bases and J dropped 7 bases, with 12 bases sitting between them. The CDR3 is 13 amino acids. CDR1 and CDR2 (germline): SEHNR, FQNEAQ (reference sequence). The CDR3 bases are TGTGCCAGCAGCTTACGGGGATCCATGGAGCAGTACTTC. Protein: CASSLRGSMEQYF.

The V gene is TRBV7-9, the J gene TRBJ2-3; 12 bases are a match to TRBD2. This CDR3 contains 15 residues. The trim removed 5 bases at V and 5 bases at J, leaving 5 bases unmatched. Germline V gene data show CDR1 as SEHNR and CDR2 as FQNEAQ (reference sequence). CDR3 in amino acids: CASSASGGGKDTQYF. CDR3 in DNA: TGTGCCAGCAGCGCTAGCGGGGGGGGGAAAGATACGCAGTATTTT.

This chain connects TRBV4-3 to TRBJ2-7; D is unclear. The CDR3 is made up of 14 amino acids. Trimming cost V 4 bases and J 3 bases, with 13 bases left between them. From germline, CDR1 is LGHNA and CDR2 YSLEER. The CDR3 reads CASSLTTNLYEQYF. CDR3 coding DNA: TGCGCCAGCAGCCTAACAACAAACCTCTACGAGCAGTACTTC.

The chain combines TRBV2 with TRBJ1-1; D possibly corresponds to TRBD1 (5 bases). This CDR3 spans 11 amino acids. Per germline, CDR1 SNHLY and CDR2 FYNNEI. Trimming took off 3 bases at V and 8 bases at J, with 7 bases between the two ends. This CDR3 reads CASSEGGEAFF. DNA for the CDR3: TGTGCCAGCAGTGAGGGGGGGGAAGCTTTCTTT. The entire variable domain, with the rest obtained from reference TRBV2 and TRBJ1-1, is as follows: EPEVTQTPSHQVTQMGQEVILRCVPISNHLYFYWYRQILGQKVEFLVSFYNNEISEKSEIFDDQFSVERPDGSNFTLKIRSTKLEDSAMYFCASSEGGEAFFGQGTRLTVV.

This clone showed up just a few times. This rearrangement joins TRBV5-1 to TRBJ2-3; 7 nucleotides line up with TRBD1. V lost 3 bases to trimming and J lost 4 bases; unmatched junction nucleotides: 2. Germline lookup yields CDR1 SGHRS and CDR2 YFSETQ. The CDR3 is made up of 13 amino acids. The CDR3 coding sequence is TGCGCCAGCAGCTCGCAGGGGGCAGATACGCAGTATTTT. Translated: CASSSQGADTQYF. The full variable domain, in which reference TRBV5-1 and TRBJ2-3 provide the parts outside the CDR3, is KAGVTQTPRYLIKTRGQQVTLSCSPISGHRSVSWYQQTPGQGLQFLFEYFSETQRNKGNFPGRFSGRQFSNSRSEMNVSTLELGDSALYLCASSSQGADTQYFGPGTRLTVL.

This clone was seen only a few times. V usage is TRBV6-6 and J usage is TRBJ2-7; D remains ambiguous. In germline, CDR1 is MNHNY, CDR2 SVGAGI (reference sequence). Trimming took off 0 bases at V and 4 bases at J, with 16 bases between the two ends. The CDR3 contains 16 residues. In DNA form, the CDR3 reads TGTGCCAGCAGTTACTCCCAACCCCATAGTAAGTACGAGCAGTACTTC. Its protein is CASSYSQPHSKYEQYF.

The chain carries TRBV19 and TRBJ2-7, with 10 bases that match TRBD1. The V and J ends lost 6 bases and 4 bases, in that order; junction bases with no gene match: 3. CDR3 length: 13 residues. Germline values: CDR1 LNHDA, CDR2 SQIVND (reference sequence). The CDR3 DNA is TGTGCCAGTAGAGGGACAGGGGAGTACGAGCAGTACTTC. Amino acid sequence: CASRGTGEYEQYF.

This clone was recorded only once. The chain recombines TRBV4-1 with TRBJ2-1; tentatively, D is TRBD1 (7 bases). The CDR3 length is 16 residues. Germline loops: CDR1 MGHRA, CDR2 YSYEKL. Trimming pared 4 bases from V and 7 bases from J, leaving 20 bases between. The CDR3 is CASSPKTTGDSNEQFF. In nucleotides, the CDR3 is TGCGCCAGCAGCCCTAAAACTACAGGGGACTCTAATGAGCAGTTCTTC.

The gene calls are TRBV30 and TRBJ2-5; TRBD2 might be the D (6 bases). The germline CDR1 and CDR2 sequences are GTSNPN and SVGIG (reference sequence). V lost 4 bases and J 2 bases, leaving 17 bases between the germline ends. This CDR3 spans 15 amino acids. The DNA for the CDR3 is TGTGCCTGGACGGGCTGGCGGGGACCTCAAGAGACCCAGTACTTC. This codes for CAWTGWRGPQETQYF.

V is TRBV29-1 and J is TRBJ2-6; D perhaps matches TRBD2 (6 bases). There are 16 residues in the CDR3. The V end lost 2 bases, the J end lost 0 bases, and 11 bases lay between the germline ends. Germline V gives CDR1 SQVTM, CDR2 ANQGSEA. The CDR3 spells CSVELGRNSGANVLTF. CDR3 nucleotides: TGCAGCGTTGAATTGGGGAGGAACTCTGGGGCCAACGTCCTGACTTTC.